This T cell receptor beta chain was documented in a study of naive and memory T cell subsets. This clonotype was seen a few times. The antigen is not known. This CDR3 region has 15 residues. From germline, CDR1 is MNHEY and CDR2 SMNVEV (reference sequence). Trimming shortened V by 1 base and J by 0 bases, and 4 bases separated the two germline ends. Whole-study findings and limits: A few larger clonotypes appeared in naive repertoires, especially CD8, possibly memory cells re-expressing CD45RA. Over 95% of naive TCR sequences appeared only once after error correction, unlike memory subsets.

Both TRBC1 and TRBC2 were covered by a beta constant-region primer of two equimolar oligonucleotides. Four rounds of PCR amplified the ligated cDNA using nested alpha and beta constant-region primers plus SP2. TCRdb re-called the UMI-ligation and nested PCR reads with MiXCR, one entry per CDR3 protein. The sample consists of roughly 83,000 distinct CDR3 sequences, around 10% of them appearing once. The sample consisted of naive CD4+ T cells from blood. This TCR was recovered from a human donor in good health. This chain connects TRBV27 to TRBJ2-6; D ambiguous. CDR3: CASSLLASGANVLTF. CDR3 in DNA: TGTGCCAGCAGTTTATTGGCCTCTGGGGCCAACGTCCTGACTTTC.